This is a list of T cell receptor beta chains from one sample in a study of T cell repertoires in cytomegalovirus infection. TCRdb reanalysed the reads using MiXCR and keeps one entry per CDR3 protein. The data hold approximately 1,000,000 distinct CDR3 sequences, with roughly 31% observed a single time. These receptors have no identified antigens. The source was cultured CD8+ T cells from PBMCs, collected from culture after CMV antigen stimulation. The source of these receptors is a human donor in good health (CMV status not recorded). Some clones in this sample may be carry-over from other donors' samples. Both conserved end residues are part of each CDR3. D genes are given only for firm matches. Only some rows state a clone size, as once, few, many or a class for expanded clones.

V gene,D gene,clone size,J gene,CDR3 protein,CDR3 DNA
TRBV7-9,NA,few,TRBJ1-4,CASSSGNGLAKLFF,TGTGCCAGCAGCTCTGGAAACGGCCTCGCGAAACTGTTTTTT
TRBV27,NA,NA,TRBJ1-5,CASSIGISNQPQHF,TGTGCCAGCAGCATAGGGATTAGCAATCAGCCCCAGCATTTT
TRBV28,NA,few,TRBJ1-1,CASSPIWDGTEAFF,TGTGCCAGCAGTCCGATCTGGGACGGCACTGAAGCTTTCTTT
TRBV7-2,TRBD2,many,TRBJ2-3,CASSWGGDTQYF,TGTGCCAGCAGTTGGGGGGGGGATACGCAGTATTTT
TRBV27,NA,few,TRBJ2-1,CASSFGGFSYNEQFF,TGTGCCAGCAGCTTCGGGGGCTTCTCCTACAATGAGCAGTTCTTC
TRBV6-5,NA,few,TRBJ1-2,CASSYSAGRGYTF,TGTGCCAGCAGTTACTCGGCAGGGAGAGGCTACACCTTC
TRBV5-4,TRBD2,many,TRBJ2-3,CASSPTGLRTDTQYF,TGTGCCAGCAGCCCTACGGGACTACGCACAGATACGCAGTATTTT
TRBV4-1,TRBD2,many,TRBJ2-2,CASSQDPPGRGTGELFF,TGCGCCAGCAGCCAAGATCCCCCGGGGCGGGGGACCGGGGAGCTGTTTTTT
TRBV4-1,NA,NA,TRBJ2-3,CASSQDWVVGFGGVTDTQYF,TGCGCCAGCAGCCAAGATTGGGTGGTAGGGTTTGGAGGAGTGACAGATACGCAGTATTTT
TRBV9,NA,NA,TRBJ2-5,CASSVGRPAETQYF,TGTGCCAGCAGCGTAGGACGCCCTGCCGAGACCCAGTACTTC
TRBV7-6,NA,NA,TRBJ2-5,CASSPGPSVQLTQYF,TGTGCTAGCAGCCCCGGTCCTAGCGTACAATTGACCCAGTACTTC
TRBV10-3,NA,NA,TRBJ2-1,CAISESMRTSSYNEQFF,TGTGCCATCAGTGAGTCTATGAGGACAAGCTCCTACAATGAGCAGTTCTTC
TRBV25-1,TRBD1,NA,TRBJ1-4,CASSESQGAWEKLFF,TGTGCCAGCAGTGAGTCACAGGGGGCCTGGGAAAAACTGTTTTTT
TRBV12-3/TRBV12-4,NA,many,TRBJ2-3,CASSTGGQLITDTQYF,TGTGCCAGCAGTACGGGGGGACAGCTTATCACAGATACGCAGTATTTT
TRBV20-1,TRBD1,few,TRBJ1-1,CSARDREAPLNTEAFF,TGCAGTGCCCGGGACAGGGAAGCACCTCTGAACACTGAAGCTTTCTTT
TRBV7-9,NA,few,TRBJ2-5,CASSFSWAGEETQYF,TGTGCCAGCAGCTTCAGCTGGGCAGGGGAAGAGACCCAGTACTTC
TRBV24-1,TRBD1,NA,TRBJ2-6,CATSGEPRDRGYFGANVLTF,TGTGCCACCAGTGGAGAACCCCGGGACAGGGGTTACTTTGGGGCCAACGTCCTGACTTTC
TRBV19,NA,NA,TRBJ1-1,CASSIPTGNTEAFF,TGTGCCAGTAGTATCCCCACGGGTAACACTGAAGCTTTCTTT
TRBV10-3,NA,NA,TRBJ1-1,CAISEEREWTEAFF,TGTGCCATCAGTGAGGAAAGGGAATGGACTGAAGCTTTCTTT
TRBV7-9,NA,few,TRBJ2-3,CASSDPAVDTQYF,TGTGCCAGCAGCGACCCGGCGGTAGATACGCAGTATTTT
TRBV19,TRBD1,NA,TRBJ1-1,CASSSRDRGEGTEAFF,TGTGCCAGTAGCAGCCGGGACAGGGGTGAAGGCACTGAAGCTTTCTTT
TRBV6-1,NA,few,TRBJ1-1,CASSEIQGPEAFF,TGTGCCAGCAGTGAAATTCAGGGACCCGAAGCTTTCTTT
TRBV28,NA,NA,TRBJ2-7,CASSSTGGPVYEQYF,TGTGCCAGCAGTTCTACAGGAGGACCTGTCTACGAGCAGTACTTC
TRBV6-2/TRBV6-3,NA,few,TRBJ2-3,CASSYSALDNLPTDTQYF,TGTGCCAGCAGTTACTCAGCCCTGGACAATTTGCCCACAGATACGCAGTATTTT
TRBV6-6,NA,NA,TRBJ2-7,CASSDRDTAYEQYF,TGTGCCAGCAGTGACCGGGACACGGCCTACGAGCAGTACTTC
TRBV7-9,NA,few,TRBJ2-5,CASSLGLEEETQYF,TGTGCCAGCAGCTTAGGACTGGAGGAAGAGACCCAGTACTTC
TRBV10-3,NA,NA,TRBJ2-3,CAISESRGEHSDTQYF,TGTGCCATCAGTGAGTCGAGGGGGGAGCATTCAGATACGCAGTATTTT
TRBV27,NA,NA,TRBJ1-2,CASSPPGRKNYGYTF,TGTGCCAGCAGCCCTCCGGGACGGAAAAACTATGGCTACACCTTC
TRBV12-5,NA,few,TRBJ1-2,CASGLAPLGGYGYTF,TGTGCTAGTGGTTTGGCCCCTCTCGGGGGCTATGGCTACACCTTC
TRBV12-3/TRBV12-4,NA,many,TRBJ2-2,CASSTLGLELFF,TGTGCCAGCAGTACCCTAGGGTTGGAGCTGTTTTTT
TRBV6-6,TRBD1,few,TRBJ2-5,CASTAQGSQETQYF,TGTGCCAGCACCGCACAGGGGTCCCAAGAGACCCAGTACTTC
TRBV7-2,NA,many,TRBJ2-3,CASSLWTIANTQYF,TGTGCCAGCAGCTTATGGACCATTGCTAATACGCAGTATTTT